The 10 T cell receptor beta chains below come from one sample, sequenced in a study of identical twins. TCRdb used MiXCR to reprocess the 5' RACE reads, holding one entry per CDR3 protein. This sample has 240,000 or so distinct CDR3 sequences, with 10% to 13% found just once. Specimen: memory T cells sorted from blood. These receptors originate from a man in his forties or fifties in good health.

This clonotype was seen a few times. The chain is built from TRBV27 and TRBJ1-2; D remains ambiguous. Trimming took off 0 bases at V and 6 bases at J, with 14 bases between the two ends. The CDR3 loop spans 15 amino acids. Per germline, CDR1 MNHEY and CDR2 SMNVEV (reference sequence). The CDR3 nucleotides are TGTGCCAGCAGTTTATCGATTCCCCTGAAAGATGGCTACACCTTC. This gives the protein CASSLSIPLKDGYTF.

J is TRBJ1-6 and V is TRBV14, with D possibly TRBD1 on 6 matching bases. Germline values: CDR1 SGHDN, CDR2 FVKESK. V lost 5 bases and J 10 bases, leaving 12 bases between the germline ends. The length of the CDR3 is 13 residues. The CDR3 region has the DNA TGTGCCAGCAGCTGGACCGACAGGTCACCCCTCCACTTT. Its protein product is CASSWTDRSPLHF.

The table lists this clonotype with a few counts. This chain links TRBV5-1 with TRBJ2-5; D gene uncertain. The CDR3 has 14 amino acids. Trimming left V 4 bases short and J 0 bases short, with 10 bases between. Germline V gene lookup returns CDR1 SGHRS and CDR2 YFSETQ. The CDR3 bases are TGCGCCAGCAGCAACCCACTACACCAAGAGACCCAGTACTTC. This codes for CASSNPLHQETQYF.

This rearrangement joins TRBV7-2 to TRBJ2-3; D gene uncertain. The ends were cut back, 3 bases at V and 6 bases at J, with 10 bases in the middle. The germline V gene has CDR1 SGHTA and CDR2 FQGNSA. This CDR3 contains 13 residues. In DNA form, the CDR3 reads TGTGCCAGCAGCTTTTTGGGTAGGGATACGCAGTATTTT. It is translated as CASSFLGRDTQYF. Full variable domain (rest looked up from reference TRBV7-2 and TRBJ2-3): GAGVSQSPSNKVTEKGKDVELRCDPISGHTALYWYRQSLGQGLEFLIYFQGNSAPDKSGLPSDRFSAERTGGSVSTLTIQRTQQEDSAVYLCASSFLGRDTQYFGPGTRLTVL.

This clonotype was recorded many times. This sequence joins TRBV28 and TRBJ1-3, with 7 bases fitting TRBD1. The J segment lost 3 bases and the V segment lost 1 base, leaving 0 bases of the junction unmatched. Germline CDR1 reads MDHEN; CDR2 reads SYDVKM. The CDR3 length is 14 residues. The CDR3 here is CASSLSGGGNTIYF. CDR3 nucleotides: TGTGCCAGCAGTTTATCAGGGGGTGGAAACACCATATATTTT.

This clonotype was counted at least ten times. The CDR3: CSARAYRTETYEQYF. DNA of the CDR3: TGCAGTGCTAGAGCGTACAGGACGGAGACCTACGAGCAGTACTTC. This chain joins TRBV20-1 and TRBJ2-7, with a weak D call TRBD1 (5 bases). The CDR3 length is 15 residues. CDR1 and CDR2 from the germline V gene are DFQATT and SNEGSKA (reference sequence). V shed 1 base and J shed 2 bases, with 15 bases lying between them.

This clonotype has a count of ten or more. The chain is built from TRBV3-1 and TRBJ1-6, with D maybe TRBD1 (6 bases). The CDR3 has 13 residues. V was trimmed by 6 bases and J by 10 bases, leaving 13 bases between them. CDR1 is LGHDT and CDR2 is YNNKEL in the germline V gene (reference sequence). The CDR3 loop is CASRRQGSSPLHF. DNA for the CDR3: TGTGCCAGCAGACGGCAGGGGTCATCACCCCTCCACTTT.

At least ten counts were recorded for this clonotype. The chain couples TRBV4-2 to TRBJ2-2; D call uncertain. Germline CDR1 and CDR2: LGHNA and YNFKEQ. V gave up 5 bases and J gave up 4 bases, with 11 bases separating them. The CDR3 totals 14 residues. CDR3 loop: CASSSRRGTGELFF. CDR3 nucleotides: TGTGCCAGCAGCTCCCGGCGTGGCACCGGGGAGCTGTTTTTT.

The chain has TRBV12-3 or TRBV12-4 and TRBJ2-3; 12 bases fit TRBD1. V shed 6 bases and J 4 bases; nucleotides not matched to a gene: 8. The CDR3 has 16 amino acids. The CDR3 DNA is TGTGCCAGCAGGGATCCGGGACAGGGGGCGGCAGATACGCAGTATTTT. Protein product: CASRDPGQGAADTQYF.

This clonotype has ten or more counts. The gene calls are TRBV7-2 and TRBJ2-6, with no clear D. The V end lost 4 bases, the J end lost 0 bases, and 10 bases lay between the germline ends. The CDR3 contains 16 residues. Germline values: CDR1 SGHTA, CDR2 FQGNSA. The CDR3 nucleotides are TGTGCCAGCAGCTCCCATATAGCCTCTGGGGCCAACGTCCTGACTTTC. Translated, it gives CASSSHIASGANVLTF.